What follows describes a single T cell receptor beta chain. Its matching antigen is unknown. The sample originates from a study of cytotoxic CD8 clonotypes in ibrutinib-treated CLL. Study-wide results and caveats: Public clonotypes proved infrequent, and on treatment they shrank or remained steady.

Germline CDR1 and CDR2: MNHEY and SVGAGI. The length of the CDR3 is 15 residues. J was trimmed by 2 bases and V by 6 bases; bases with no gene match: 5. Sequencing was performed with immunoSEQ multiplex PCR; in TCRdb, only in-frame clones are kept and a portion is missing. The profile covers over 25,000 clones, with 76% appearing a single time and roughly 48% taken by the ten largest. Sequences were derived from PBMCs, sampled after 36 months of ibrutinib treatment. The chain links TRBV6-5 to TRBJ2-1; 9 nucleotides align to TRBD2. The sequence was collected from a human donor with chronic lymphocytic leukemia. The CDR3 sequence: CASRISGGPYNEQFF. The CDR3 region has the DNA TGTGCCAGCAGAATAAGCGGGGGGCCCTACAATGAGCAGTTCTTC.